This is a list of T cell receptor beta chains from one sample in a study of shared clonotypes between healthy human individuals. Using immunoSEQ multiplex PCR, the repertoire was profiled, and TCRdb retains in-frame clones only, with some absent. This sample has over a million clones, with roughly 96% found just once. The sequenced material came from naive CD4+ T cells sorted from blood. The origin of the receptors is a man aged 25 to 40 in good health. Both conserved end residues are part of each CDR3. A D gene is named only where the DNA matches it firmly. Only part of the rows carry a size: once, few, many, or a class if the clone is expanded.

clone size: -
V gene: TRBV5-1
J gene: TRBJ2-1
D gene: TRBD2
CDR3 DNA: TGCGCCAGCAGCTTGGGGACTAGCGGGGCTATAAATGAGCAGTTCTTC
CDR3 protein: CASSLGTSGAINEQFF

clone size: -
V gene: TRBV6-1
J gene: TRBJ2-7
D gene: TRBD1
CDR3 DNA: TGTGCCAGCAGGGAGTATACAGGGGGCGGGCAGTACTTC
CDR3 protein: CASREYTGGGQYF

clone size: -
V gene: TRBV29-1
J gene: TRBJ2-7
D gene: TRBD2
CDR3 DNA: TGCAGCCTCAAGAGCGGGAGTAACGAGCAGTACTTC
CDR3 protein: CSLKSGSNEQYF

clone size: once
V gene: TRBV28
J gene: TRBJ2-1
D gene: TRBD2
CDR3 DNA: TGTGCCAGCAGTTTCTTGGGACTAGAAGGTGAGCAGTTCTTC
CDR3 protein: CASSFLGLEGEQFF

clone size: once
V gene: TRBV7-9
J gene: TRBJ2-1
D gene: TRBD1
CDR3 DNA: TGTGCCAGTTCGCGGGACAGGGAGGCAAATGAGCAGTTCTTC
CDR3 protein: CASSRDREANEQFF

clone size: -
V gene: TRBV11-2
J gene: TRBJ1-4
D gene: -
CDR3 DNA: TGTGCCAGCAGCTTAGCTGCCACCGGGTTTATGTTTTTT
CDR3 protein: CASSLAATGFMFF

clone size: -
V gene: TRBV5-4
J gene: TRBJ1-3
D gene: TRBD1
CDR3 DNA: TGTGCCAGCAGTTTGCCGGGACAGGGGGCCGAGGGCCCCACTTTT
CDR3 protein: CASSLPGQGAEGPTF

clone size: -
V gene: TRBV30
J gene: TRBJ2-3
D gene: TRBD2
CDR3 DNA: TGTGCCTGCCCATGGACTAGCGGGAGGGTAGATACGCAGTATTTT
CDR3 protein: CACPWTSGRVDTQYF

clone size: -
V gene: TRBV28
J gene: TRBJ2-7
D gene: TRBD1
CDR3 DNA: TGTGCCAGCAGCTCCTCCGGGACAGGGGGCAAGTACGAGCAGTACTTC
CDR3 protein: CASSSSGTGGKYEQYF

clone size: -
V gene: TRBV9
J gene: TRBJ2-1
D gene: TRBD2
CDR3 DNA: TGTGCCAGCAGCGTTACGGCTAGCGGGACGAATGAGCAGTTCTTC
CDR3 protein: CASSVTASGTNEQFF

clone size: -
V gene: TRBV2
J gene: TRBJ1-2
D gene: -
CDR3 DNA: TGTGCCAGCAGTGATCGGCCTTATGGCTACACCTTC
CDR3 protein: CASSDRPYGYTF

clone size: -
V gene: TRBV7-9
J gene: TRBJ2-6
D gene: -
CDR3 DNA: TGTGCCACCACCCCTGGGGCCAACGTCCTGACTTTC
CDR3 protein: CATTPGANVLTF

clone size: -
V gene: TRBV28
J gene: TRBJ1-3
D gene: -
CDR3 DNA: TGTGCCAGCAAAGGGGACCCTCGAAACACCATATATTTT
CDR3 protein: CASKGDPRNTIYF

clone size: -
V gene: TRBV7-2
J gene: TRBJ1-3
D gene: -
CDR3 DNA: TGTGCCAGCAGCCGTATCTTAGGGGAGCCTGGAAACACCATATATTTT
CDR3 protein: CASSRILGEPGNTIYF

clone size: -
V gene: TRBV5-6
J gene: TRBJ2-7
D gene: TRBD1
CDR3 DNA: TGTGCCAGCAGCGTAGGACAGGGCGGAATCGTCTACGAGCAGTACTTC
CDR3 protein: CASSVGQGGIVYEQYF

clone size: -
V gene: TRBV5-4
J gene: TRBJ2-7
D gene: -
CDR3 DNA: TGTGCCAGCAGCTTGCCCAGTGCAATGAAGGGAGAGCAGTACTTC
CDR3 protein: CASSLPSAMKGEQYF

clone size: once
V gene: TRBV5-8
J gene: TRBJ1-5
D gene: -
CDR3 DNA: TGTGCCAGCAGCTTGGTTGGGGGGGCCGGAAGGCAGCCCCAGCATTTT
CDR3 protein: CASSLVGGAGRQPQHF

clone size: once
V gene: TRBV28
J gene: TRBJ2-7
D gene: -
CDR3 DNA: TGTGCCAGCAGTTATCCCGACAGATTCTACGAGCAGTACTTC
CDR3 protein: CASSYPDRFYEQYF

clone size: once
V gene: TRBV9
J gene: TRBJ2-3
D gene: TRBD2
CDR3 DNA: TGTGCCAGCAGCTCAGTAGCGGGAGTATTAGGTGTCGCAGATACGCAGTATTTT
CDR3 protein: CASSSVAGVLGVADTQYF

clone size: -
V gene: TRBV6-1
J gene: TRBJ2-7
D gene: -
CDR3 DNA: TGTGCCAGCAGTGAATCCACCCAGTTCCCCTACGAGCAGTACTTC
CDR3 protein: CASSESTQFPYEQYF

clone size: -
V gene: TRBV7-9
J gene: TRBJ1-1
D gene: -
CDR3 DNA: TGTGCCAGCAGCAAAAGGGAGCTGAACACTGAAGCTTTCTTT
CDR3 protein: CASSKRELNTEAFF

clone size: -
V gene: TRBV7-9
J gene: TRBJ1-2
D gene: TRBD1
CDR3 DNA: TGTGCCAGCAGCCAGGGGGTCAGGGATTTTAACTATGGCTACACCTTC
CDR3 protein: CASSQGVRDFNYGYTF

clone size: once
V gene: TRBV7-2
J gene: TRBJ2-3
D gene: -
CDR3 DNA: TGTGCCAGCAGCCGGCCATTTGATACGCAGTATTTT
CDR3 protein: CASSRPFDTQYF

clone size: -
V gene: TRBV7-6
J gene: TRBJ2-2
D gene: -
CDR3 DNA: TGTGCCAGCAGGGGGGGATGGTCCGGGGAGCTGTTTTTT
CDR3 protein: CASRGGWSGELFF

clone size: -
V gene: TRBV11-2
J gene: TRBJ2-1
D gene: -
CDR3 DNA: TGTGCCAGCAGCTTGGAAAAAGGACTACCAACCTACAATGAGCAGTTCTTC
CDR3 protein: CASSLEKGLPTYNEQFF

clone size: -
V gene: TRBV9
J gene: TRBJ2-1
D gene: -
CDR3 DNA: TGTGCCAGCAGCGTCAACCGGGCCTCCCGCTCCTACAATGAGCAGTTCTTC
CDR3 protein: CASSVNRASRSYNEQFF

clone size: -
V gene: TRBV25-1
J gene: TRBJ1-1
D gene: -
CDR3 DNA: TGTGCCAGCCTAGGAATAAACACTGAAGCTTTCTTT
CDR3 protein: CASLGINTEAFF

clone size: once
V gene: TRBV28
J gene: TRBJ2-7
D gene: TRBD2
CDR3 DNA: TGTGCCAGCAGTCGAAGAGATGGGACTAGCTTCTACGAGCAGTACTTC
CDR3 protein: CASSRRDGTSFYEQYF

clone size: -
V gene: TRBV15
J gene: TRBJ2-1
D gene: -
CDR3 DNA: TGTGCCACCAGCCGGCGTTTAACTGAGCAGTTCTTC
CDR3 protein: CATSRRLTEQFF

clone size: -
V gene: TRBV7-8
J gene: TRBJ2-7
D gene: TRBD1
CDR3 DNA: TGTGCCAGCAGCTTAGCCCTGGGACAGGGGAGCTCCTACGAGCAGTACTTC
CDR3 protein: CASSLALGQGSSYEQYF

clone size: -
V gene: TRBV29-1
J gene: TRBJ2-3
D gene: -
CDR3 DNA: TGCAGCGTTGAACCGGGAATGGATACGCAGTATTTT
CDR3 protein: CSVEPGMDTQYF

clone size: -
V gene: TRBV4-2
J gene: TRBJ2-7
D gene: -
CDR3 DNA: TGTGCCAGCAGTCATCCACACTCCTACGAGCAGTACTTC
CDR3 protein: CASSHPHSYEQYF

clone size: -
V gene: TRBV6-6
J gene: TRBJ2-5
D gene: -
CDR3 DNA: TGTGCCAGCAGTTACGGAGAGACCCAGTACTTC
CDR3 protein: CASSYGETQYF

clone size: few
V gene: TRBV7-9
J gene: TRBJ1-5
D gene: TRBD1
CDR3 DNA: TGTGCCAGCAGCTTGACAGGGAGCAATCAGCCCCAGCATTTT
CDR3 protein: CASSLTGSNQPQHF

clone size: few
V gene: TRBV29-1
J gene: TRBJ1-2
D gene: -
CDR3 DNA: TGCAGCGTTGCCAGGGAAGATAACTATGGCTACACCTTC
CDR3 protein: CSVAREDNYGYTF

clone size: -
V gene: TRBV6-1
J gene: TRBJ2-1
D gene: -
CDR3 DNA: TGTGCCAGCCGAGTCATGACAGGTAATTTTGAGCAGTTCTTC
CDR3 protein: CASRVMTGNFEQFF

clone size: -
V gene: TRBV5-4
J gene: TRBJ2-1
D gene: TRBD1
CDR3 DNA: TGTGCCAGCAGCGAGAAGGACAGGGGGGCGAGTGAGCAGTTCTTC
CDR3 protein: CASSEKDRGASEQFF

clone size: -
V gene: TRBV7-2
J gene: TRBJ2-4
D gene: -
CDR3 DNA: TGTGCCAGCAGCTCCATAGGAATAATAGCCAAAAACATTCAGTACTTC
CDR3 protein: CASSSIGIIAKNIQYF

clone size: -
V gene: TRBV9
J gene: TRBJ2-3
D gene: -
CDR3 DNA: TGTGCCAGCAGCGTAGCGGCGACACCTAGCACAGATACGCAGTATTTT
CDR3 protein: CASSVAATPSTDTQYF

clone size: once
V gene: TRBV6-5
J gene: TRBJ2-7
D gene: TRBD1
CDR3 DNA: TGTGCCAGCAGTTACTCGGAACAGGGGAGAGAGCAGTACTTC
CDR3 protein: CASSYSEQGREQYF

clone size: -
V gene: TRBV6-1
J gene: TRBJ2-7
D gene: -
CDR3 DNA: TGTGCCAGCAGTGAAGCCTACTCCTACGAGCAGTACTTC
CDR3 protein: CASSEAYSYEQYF

clone size: -
V gene: TRBV5-3
J gene: TRBJ2-7
D gene: TRBD1
CDR3 DNA: TGTGCCAGAAGGGGACAGACCTACGAGCAGTACTTC
CDR3 protein: CARRGQTYEQYF

clone size: -
V gene: TRBV10-3
J gene: TRBJ2-1
D gene: TRBD2
CDR3 DNA: TGTGCCAATGCTGAGGGGCTAGCGGAATACAATGAGCAGTTCTTC
CDR3 protein: CANAEGLAEYNEQFF

clone size: -
V gene: TRBV15
J gene: TRBJ2-3
D gene: -
CDR3 DNA: TGTGCCACCTTGGGGGCGCAGTATTTT
CDR3 protein: CATLGAQYF

clone size: -
V gene: TRBV5-8
J gene: TRBJ1-5
D gene: -
CDR3 DNA: TGTGCCAGCAGCTTCAGGGCTGATTTAAATCAGCCCCAGCATTTT
CDR3 protein: CASSFRADLNQPQHF